This TCR beta chain was captured in a study of blood T cell repertoires in COVID-19. This clone was detected only once. This CDR3 comprises 15 residues. V trimming: 4 bases; J trimming: 4 bases; junction bases outside the gene matches: 8. Germline V gene sequence: CDR1 WSHSY, CDR2 SAAADI. Produced via immunoSEQ multiplex PCR; TCRdb's table is partial and in-frame only. The sample gives 100,000 to 150,000 clones, approximately 80% of which show up once; over 9.5% is in the top ten. The sample consisted of peripheral blood. This sequence joins TRBV10-2 and TRBJ2-7; 9 bases match TRBD2. The clonotype originates from a man between 60 and 70 years old with acute or convalescent COVID-19. The CDR3 spells CASSVGAGGPYEQYF. In nucleotides, the CDR3 is TGCGCCAGCAGTGTGGGCGCGGGAGGGCCATACGAGCAGTACTTC.